What follows describes a single TCR beta chain. Antigen specificity is unknown. As the library was built, unique molecular identifiers were attached to individual cDNA molecules. Source study methods: There were a median of approximately 100,000 TCRs per sample, with a range from 23,224 to 690,600. TCRdb reprocessed the RACE reads via MiXCR and lists one record per CDR3 protein. The V and J calls, along with clone size, are taken from TCRdb and not from the paper's own processing. The data hold more than 70,000 distinct CDR3 sequences, with about 8.8% observed a single time. These data come from a study of human T cells and chemical hapten exposure. Whole-study context: Among samples, TCR yields varied mainly because of small differences in pooled library volume.

Described time point: healthy volunteer bleed at 2 weeks. The study extracted total RNA from unfractionated whole blood. The study's findings and limits: TCRs above 1 in 1000 frequency did not change with DPC sensitization.

This CDR3 region has 16 residues. Germline trimming cut 6 bases from V and 0 bases from J; bases unmatched to any gene: 11. Per the germline V gene, CDR1 is DFQATT and CDR2 is SNEGSKA (reference sequence). This receptor was obtained from a female donor in good health. Some clones in this sample may be carry-over from other donors' samples. The gene calls are TRBV20-1 and TRBJ2-1, with 7 bases that match TRBD1. Source material: whole blood. The CDR3 DNA reads as TGCAGTGCCGGGCGGTCAGGGGGTAGCTCCTACAATGAGCAGTTCTTC. Its protein is CSAGRSGGSSYNEQFF.